The entry below describes one T cell receptor beta chain. Its antigen is still unknown. Base qualities are not at hand, and no much larger clone is one base apart. Trimming takes 1 base from V and 1 base from J, and the germline ends sit 13 bases apart. The germline V gene supplies CDR1 LGHNA and CDR2 YSLEER. Reading from cysteine to phenylalanine, the CDR3 counts 16 amino acids. Kept here is only the CDR3 DNA, which spans 48 bases and is read in frame from base 1. The data stem from a study of cytomegalovirus exposure and HLA in healthy donors (dated by TCRdb to about 2017). Turning to the overall study: An earlier analysis of about 530 of the donors reported roughly 300 Gb of sequence data and 90 million to 120 million unique TCR beta sequences obtained from around 190 million T cells. Approximately 300 gigabases of sequencing data and 70 million to 95 million unique TCR sequences made up an early release that covered about 640 HLA-typed donors. Among the roughly 400 genotyped donors, approximately 77% belonged to the genetic ancestry cluster associated with self-reported Caucasian donors. The study was designed to test whether signatures of past pathogen exposure could be identified by cataloging public T cell receptors. The T cell repertoires of around 670 subjects were profiled by immunosequencing and related to cytomegalovirus serostatus. In addition to the first cohort of 666 subjects, a separate validation cohort of under 150 different subjects was used. The study combined high-throughput TCR immunosequencing, statistical association of individual TCRs with disease status, and machine learning to predict cytomegalovirus infection status. To study patterns of TCR occurrence, a later analysis re-analyzed previously published TCR beta repertoires from under 750 donors and added high-resolution HLA genotyping. The later analysis used no new phenotypic data to find candidate immune exposures, relying instead on TCR beta sequences and their occurrence across donors. An earlier analysis of 587 of the donors used high-throughput TCR beta sequencing to judge whether each TCR beta V gene segment behaved as functional or pseudogenic. Donor age, sex, ethnicity and CMV serostatus were compiled together with the repertoire data. In a later genetic analysis, genome-wide SNP genotypes for about three fifths of the roughly 670 donors were used, and that subset was treated as a discovery cohort. All discovery cohort repertoires had been generated using a single sequencing platform. Class I and class II HLA loci were covered by the typing at four-digit resolution. The number of typed donors differed by locus: 629-630 for A, B, C, DRB1 and DQB1; some 500 for DQA1; approximately 600 for DPA1; and around 450 for DPB1. Because of strong linkage in the cohort, five DR-DQ haplotypes were treated as single units for association and clustering. Among about 370 genotyped donors of the cohort, an average of roughly 230,000 unique TCR beta nucleotide sequences was sequenced per donor, of which about 19% were non-productive. Here is what the overall study found, with its caveats: When HLA alleles, especially DR and DQ, strongly co-occurred, TCR associations were difficult to assign to individual alleles. Because counts were too low, seventeen rarely observed V segments, including chromosome 9 orphons, were left out of the earlier analysis of 500 to 750 of the donors. A further reported finding was that TCR beta sequences accurately predicted the HLA-A and HLA-B alleles for most subjects in the first cohort. A later analysis found that most CMV-associated TCR beta chains appeared HLA-restricted, with HLA associations seemingly driven largely by CMV exposure. It was suggested by the authors that the approach could potentially be generalized to other disease states and immunological phenotypes. A later genetic analysis reported fewer N-insertions in productive TCRs among donors in an Asian-associated ancestry cluster than the approximately 670-donor mean. Correlated functional status among segregating V segments might be attributable to linkage disequilibrium, but an unknown experimental factor could not be ruled out. For the cohort, immune exposure information was limited to CMV serostatus. Specific HLA alleles were associated with about 17,000 TCR beta sequences at a false discovery rate of 0.05 in a later analysis. Cytomegalovirus status was reported to be diagnosed by the classifier with high specificity and sensitivity in both the original and validation cohorts. In a later analysis, TCR association rates were found to vary across HLA loci, with the most associated TCRs seen for DRB1 alleles and the fewest for HLA-C alleles. A total of 150 to 200 TCR beta chains were listed by the study as associated with cytomegalovirus. According to a later analysis, parvovirus B19, influenza, CMV and Epstein-Barr virus appeared linked to several top co-occurrence clusters. A later genetic analysis associated a missense DCLRE1C variant with V-gene and J-gene trimming of TCR beta chains, and an independent cohort replicated the association. The presence/absence analyses assumed that sequencing depth was roughly uniform across donors, and that assumption may not be true. The sequencing pipeline was judged likely to have produced a cluster of highly shared sequence variants as a technical artifact. In this cohort, only TCR beta chains were sequenced, and detectable features were limited by the absence of alpha or paired-chain data. Some IMGT-functional V segments, including TRBV6-2 and TRBV6-3, could not be told apart with the 87-base-pair reads, so those segments were excluded. Compared with equally common non-associated chains, HLA-associated TCR beta chains in a later analysis were more clonally expanded and had lower generation probabilities. Because HLA typing was unavailable for some donors at each locus, only the typed subset was used in association tests. While some public TCRs were present in many individuals, most TCR sequences turned up only very rarely across donors. A few of the identified cytomegalovirus-associated TCR beta chains were confirmed in vitro to be specific for cytomegalovirus antigens. In an earlier analysis of more than 500 of the donors, most TCR beta V segments appeared in productive rearrangements about 90% or about 30% of the time, broadly matching IMGT annotations.

The cohort consisted of 600 to 700 healthy bone marrow donors. At the time of sampling, every cohort member was nominally healthy, though immune exposures that went unrecorded were likely present. The donor was CMV seronegative and belonged to the group of under 400 seronegative cohort members. Every donor gave a peripheral blood sample, and the peripheral blood mononuclear cells from that sample were used for TCR beta sequencing. The Qiagen DNeasy Blood Extraction Kit was used to extract genomic DNA from the blood cell samples. The protocol used for the library was the immunoSEQ multiplex PCR assay. The multiplex PCR relied on a mix of 60 forward primers for TCR Vbeta segments and 13 reverse primers for TCR Jbeta segments. A multiplex PCR assay on genomic DNA amplified the CDR3 region of rearranged TCR beta genes. Amplified TCR beta libraries were sequenced as 87-base-pair reads on the Illumina HiSeq System. The authors' pipeline ran thus. A later analysis tallied roughly 80 million unique TCR beta chains across the 610 or so repertoires, and around 12 million of those chains were shared by two or more donors. To remove PCR and sequencing errors, raw reads were error-corrected and collapsed into unique sequences using a nearest-neighbor algorithm that merged closely related sequences. Alignment of CDR3 sequences to IMGT reference sequences was used to assign V, D and J gene segments. For a sequence to be retained, a match of at least six nucleotides was required to both a V gene segment and a J gene segment. A rearrangement counted as productive if the CDR3 had no stop codons and remained in frame with V and J, and every other rearrangement counted as non-productive. Following IMGT convention, CDR3 was defined as the stretch from the second conserved V-encoded cysteine to the conserved J-encoded phenylalanine. The earlier analysis of some 600 of the donors excluded sequences that lacked an unambiguous match to a single V gene segment. In an earlier analysis of roughly 500 of the donors, V segments were called functional above 56.7% productive rearrangements and were called segregating when the between-donor standard deviation exceeded 5%. A statistical classification framework was developed to diagnose cytomegalovirus status using the catalog of TCR beta chain sequences. V and J gene assignment, in a later analysis, came from comparing TCR nucleotide sequences with IMGT/GENE-DB human TR gene sequences. The TCRdist pipeline was used in a later analysis to assign CDR3 sequences and most-parsimonious VDJ recombination scenarios. In a later analysis, each TCR beta chain was defined by its CDR3 amino acid sequence together with its V-gene family, and reads without a unique V-gene family were excluded. To address suspected cross-contamination and a sequencing artifact, a later analysis removed a few hundred highly shared, low-generation-probability nucleotide sequences. A later analysis calculated a clonal expansion index for each public chain from normalized within-repertoire ranks of inferred template counts. In a later analysis, generation probabilities were computed with a VDJ recombination model fitted to out-of-frame rearrangements, and the resulting probabilities were checked against IGoR. A later analysis scored TCR-TCR, TCR-HLA and TCR-CMV co-occurrence with hypergeometric tests, applying a repertoire-size bias correction to TCR pairs. In a later analysis, false discovery rates were estimated by permuting HLA or CMV assignments 20 times. In a later analysis, co-occurring TCRs were grouped with DBSCAN, and TCRdist sequence similarity was added when clustering was performed within HLA-allele-positive subsets. Repertoires with fewer than 30,000 or more than 120,000 public chains were left out of co-occurrence clustering, as were a handful of repertoires with anomalous nucleotide sharing. The table comes from immuneACCESS by way of TCRdb, which keeps in-frame sequences with V and J called. Part of the clones is missing from these tables; in studies checked, under half for an unresolved V gene and the rest for unknown reasons. V and J calls and clone size are given by that table; D and trimming were obtained from the DNA. This sample comprises 150,000 or so clones, roughly 73% of them detected only once. The ten biggest clones cover 1.5% to 2% of the sample.

Sequencing was carried out using PBMCs. The rearranged segments are TRBV4-3 and TRBJ2-5; the best D guess is TRBD2, with 7 bases matching. This clonotype originated in a woman under 30 in good health and CMV-seronegative. DNA sequence: TGCGCCAGCAGCCAAGGAAGCGCGGGGGCCCAAGAGACCCAGTACTTC. Protein translation: CASSQGSAGAQETQYF.